Shown below are 19 T cell receptor beta chains from a single sample sequenced in a study of cytomegalovirus exposure and HLA in healthy donors (TCRdb year 2017). The library came from the immunoSEQ multiplex PCR assay. What TCRdb holds here is the immuneACCESS table cut down to in-frame rearrangements. Part of the clones is not present; checked against another copy, under half of the missing clones reflect an unresolved V gene, and the others are unexplained. The sample has 150,000 to 200,000 clones on record, more than 75% of them singletons. The ten largest clones represent around 7% of the sample. Sequencing input: PBMCs. Every receptor here comes from a man younger than 30 in good health and CMV-seropositive.

The CDR3, as DNA: TGTGCCAGCCGGGCCTTACCGGGGCAGCCCCAGCATTTT. It translates to CASRALPGQPQHF. This chain links TRBV28 with TRBJ1-5; D gene uncertain. The CDR3 loop spans 13 amino acids. Trimming stripped 8 bases from V and 7 bases from J, with 15 bases between. CDR1 and CDR2 from the germline V gene are MDHEN and SYDVKM.

This chain links TRBV7-9 with TRBJ2-1; 9 bases line up with TRBD2. Germline loops: CDR1 SEHNR, CDR2 FQNEAQ (reference sequence). V shed 2 bases and J 0 bases; nucleotides not matched to a gene: 2. CDR3 length: 16 amino acids. In DNA form, the CDR3 reads TGTGCCAGCAGCTTAATTAGCGGGAGCTCCTACAATGAGCAGTTCTTC. Its translation: CASSLISGSSYNEQFF.

This clone was observed a single time. V is TRBV30 and J is TRBJ1-4; TRBD1 aligns across 11 bases. CDR3 length equals 16 residues. CDR1 is GTSNPN, CDR2 SVGIG, per germline (reference sequence). J gave up 7 bases and V 2 bases, and 9 bases lay outside the gene matches. CDR3 DNA sequence: TGTGCCTGGAGTAAGGGACAGGGGGGATGGAGTGAAAAACTGTTTTTT. Amino acid sequence: CAWSKGQGGWSEKLFF.

The rearrangement joins TRBV21-1 to TRBJ2-2; the DNA was not compared with TRBD2, the D call given in the table. TRBV21-1 is a pseudogene segment. The CDR3 totals 15 residues. CDR3 in amino acids: CASSKATDFTGELFF. In DNA form, the CDR3 reads TGTGCCAGCAGCAAAGCTACCGACTTCACCGGGGAGCTGTTTTTT.

The chain recombines TRBV5-4 with TRBJ2-7; D is unclear. CDR3 length: 16 residues. Germline loops: CDR1 SGHNT, CDR2 YYREEE (reference sequence). V lost 0 bases and J 0 bases, leaving 13 bases between the germline ends. CDR3 in amino acids: CASSLAAGFTSYEQYF. Written as DNA, the CDR3 is TGTGCCAGCAGCTTGGCGGCCGGGTTCACCTCCTACGAGCAGTACTTC.

The chain joins TRBV27 to TRBJ2-2; the D gene is possibly TRBD2 (7 bases). The CDR3 spans 16 residues. Germline CDR1 and CDR2: MNHEY and SMNVEV (reference sequence). The V end lost 5 bases, the J end lost 5 bases, and 18 bases lay between the germline ends. The CDR3 DNA is TGTGCCAGCAGTCCCGACCGAGGGGGGGGTACCGGGGAGCTGTTTTTT. Protein sequence: CASSPDRGGGTGELFF.

J is TRBJ1-2 and V is TRBV28, with D possibly being TRBD1 (6 bases). CDR3 size: 15 residues. Germline CDR1 MDHEN, CDR2 SYDVKM. Between the trimmed V and J ends, which lost 6 bases and 5 bases, there was a span of 19 bases. CDR3 loop: CASSRPRGGGYGYTF. In DNA, the CDR3 is TGTGCCAGCAGCCGGCCTAGGGGGGGAGGGTATGGCTACACCTTC.

This clone has just a few counts. The CDR3 is CAWSPRGTAASYEQYF. CDR3 DNA sequence: TGTGCCTGGAGCCCAAGGGGGACAGCCGCCTCCTACGAGCAGTACTTC. The chain is built from TRBV30 and TRBJ2-7, with TRBD1 identical over 7 bases. V gave up 3 bases and J gave up 0 bases; unmatched junction bases: 11. Germline V lookup: CDR1 GTSNPN, CDR2 SVGIG (reference sequence). This CDR3 spans 16 amino acids.

The chain combines TRBV7-2 with TRBJ1-1, with D unclear. This CDR3 has 15 amino acids. V gave up 5 bases and J gave up 0 bases, with 13 bases separating them. The germline V gene encodes CDR1 SGHTA and CDR2 FQGNSA. This CDR3 is CASSDQRGMNTEAFF. For the CDR3, the DNA is TGTGCCAGCAGCGACCAGCGAGGAATGAACACTGAAGCTTTCTTT. Full variable domain (rest looked up from reference TRBV7-2 and TRBJ1-1): GAGVSQSPSNKVTEKGKDVELRCDPISGHTALYWYRQSLGQGLEFLIYFQGNSAPDKSGLPSDRFSAERTGGSVSTLTIQRTQQEDSAVYLCASSDQRGMNTEAFFGQGTRLTVV.

V gene TRBV29-1 combines with J gene TRBJ2-7; TRBD1 agrees at 9 bases. Trimming took 1 base from V and 1 from J; bases not matched to a gene: 2. There are 14 residues in the CDR3. Germline V gene data show CDR1 as SQVTM and CDR2 as ANQGSEA. The CDR3 reads CSVEVGTGSYEQYF. CDR3 DNA: TGCAGCGTTGAAGTCGGGACAGGGTCCTACGAGCAGTACTTC.

The DNA for the CDR3 is TGTGCCTGCGCCCTTTTGGAGCGGGATTCGGACGAGCAGTACTTC. This codes for CACALLERDSDEQYF. The J gene is TRBJ2-7, the V gene TRBV30; 7 nucleotides line up with TRBD2. Germline V gives CDR1 GTSNPN, CDR2 SVGIG (reference sequence). With V trimmed by 6 bases and J by 5 bases, 16 bases remained unmatched. CDR3 length: 15 residues.

The chain recombines TRBV7-3 with TRBJ2-2, with 9 positions matching TRBD2. The CDR3 contains 16 residues. With 5 bases clipped from V and 0 bases from J, the junction kept 4 bases outside the gene matches. CDR1 SGHTA and CDR2 FQGTGA come from the germline V gene. In DNA, the CDR3 is TGTGCCAGCAGCCCCCGCGGGGGGGCGAACACCGGGGAGCTGTTTTTT. Amino acid sequence: CASSPRGGANTGELFF.

The V and J genes are TRBV19 and TRBJ2-2; 10 bases match TRBD2. The CDR3 spans 15 residues. The junction had 10 bases not matched to a gene; V was cut back by 10 bases and J by 5 bases. In germline, CDR1 is LNHDA, CDR2 SQIVND (reference sequence). The CDR3 bases are TGTGCCACCGAGGTCTCTAGCGGGGGAACCGGGGAGCTGTTTTTT. It yields the protein CATEVSSGGTGELFF.

The V call is TRBV27, the J call TRBJ2-3, with D tentatively TRBD1 (6 bases). The CDR3 sequence is 17 residues long. Germline CDR1 reads MNHEY; CDR2 reads SMNVEV (reference sequence). Trimming took off 4 bases at V and 3 bases at J, with 20 bases between the two ends. The CDR3 region has the DNA TGTGCCAGCAGTTCCGCCCCTCCCGGGCAGGGGACAGATACGCAGTATTTT. Residues: CASSSAPPGQGTDTQYF.

There are a few counts of this clone. This chain uses TRBV6-6 with TRBJ2-7, with D possibly matching TRBD2 (5 bases). The CDR3 has 13 amino acids. V dropped 7 bases and J dropped 0 bases, with 10 bases sitting between them. CDR1 is MNHNY, CDR2 SVGAGI, per germline (reference sequence). For the CDR3, the DNA is TGTGCCAGCACGAGCGGTGACTCCTACGAGCAGTACTTC. As protein: CASTSGDSYEQYF.

This chain connects TRBV11-3 to TRBJ2-7, with TRBD1 matching over 8 bases. Germline assignment: CDR1 SGHNT and CDR2 YENEEA. J was trimmed by 3 bases and V by 1 base; bases with no gene match: 5. This CDR3 region has 15 residues. The CDR3 nucleotides are TGTGCCAGCAGCTTAGGTGGCAGGGGGCACTACGAGCAGTACTTC. This codes for CASSLGGRGHYEQYF.

The table lists this clone with a few counts. The V and J genes are TRBV4-2 and TRBJ2-1; the match to TRBD1 covers 7 bases. The V gene's germline CDR1 is LGHNA and CDR2 YNFKEQ. V lost 1 base and J lost 7; bases outside the gene matches: 7. The CDR3 extends over 15 amino acids. The CDR3 loop reads CASSQATGDSNEQFF. The CDR3 region has the DNA TGTGCCAGCAGCCAAGCCACAGGGGATAGTAATGAGCAGTTCTTC.

The chain has TRBV27 and TRBJ2-7, with 9 bases fitting TRBD1. Per the germline V gene, CDR1 is MNHEY and CDR2 is SMNVEV (reference sequence). V lost 6 bases and J lost 4; bases outside the gene matches: 10. This CDR3 region has 15 residues. The CDR3 sequence: CASSEDRGYNYEQYF. CDR3 nucleotide sequence: TGTGCCAGCAGCGAGGACAGGGGATATAATTACGAGCAGTACTTC.

This clone has a single count. The chain joins TRBV20-1 to TRBJ2-4, with D perhaps TRBD2 (6 bases). The germline V and J ends were trimmed by 3 bases and 13 bases, with 13 bases remaining between them. CDR3 length: 11 amino acids. The germline V gene has CDR1 DFQATT and CDR2 SNEGSKA (reference sequence). The CDR3: CSASQAGTQYF. CDR3 sequence (DNA): TGCAGTGCTAGCCAGGCGGGGACGCAGTACTTC.